One and the same sample provided the 26 T cell receptor beta chains below, sequenced in a study of early T cells in non-severe SARS-CoV-2 infection. TCRdb reprocessed the 5' RACE reads via MiXCR and lists one record per CDR3 protein. The sample has around 77,000 distinct CDR3 sequences, 9.5% to 13% seen once. Here the sequenced sample was whole blood, taken at baseline. The source of these receptors is an adult who was a healthcare worker with PCR-confirmed SARS-CoV-2 infection or an uninfected control (not recorded which).

This clonotype was counted only a few times. The rearrangement uses TRBV4-3 and TRBJ2-3; a weak D match, TRBD2 (5 bases). The germline CDR1 and CDR2 sequences are LGHNA and YSLEER. V lost 0 bases and J 4 bases, leaving 8 bases between the germline ends. The CDR3 is 14 residues long. Written as DNA, the CDR3 is TGCGCCAGCAGCCAAGATCGGGATGCAGATACGCAGTATTTT. This encodes CASSQDRDADTQYF.

This clonotype has a count of ten or more. V gene TRBV6-5 combines with J gene TRBJ2-3, with 8 bases matching TRBD2. Germline assignment: CDR1 MNHEY and CDR2 SVGAGI. The CDR3 is made up of 16 amino acids. Trimming cost V 7 bases and J 1 base; bases outside gene matches: 10. In DNA, the CDR3 is TGTGCCAGCACCCCCCACAGGCGGGGGGGCACAGATACGCAGTATTTT. The encoded protein is CASTPHRRGGTDTQYF.

V gene TRBV5-1 combines with J gene TRBJ2-3; TRBD2 agrees at 8 bases. The CDR3 contains 15 residues. Germline V gene lookup returns CDR1 SGHRS and CDR2 YFSETQ. Losses at the gene ends were 4 bases for V and 0 bases for J; bases not matched to a gene: 4. The CDR3 here is CASSPPSGSTDTQYF. The CDR3 coding sequence is TGCGCCAGCAGCCCACCTAGCGGGAGCACAGATACGCAGTATTTT.

The rearrangement uses TRBV3-1 and TRBJ2-4; D remains unclear. Trimming cost V 3 bases and J 5 bases, with 5 bases left between them. Germline V gives CDR1 LGHDT, CDR2 YNNKEL (reference sequence). This CDR3 has 12 amino acids. The CDR3 loop is CASSQAENIQYF. Written as DNA, the CDR3 is TGTGCCAGCAGCCAGGCGGAAAACATTCAGTACTTC. Full variable domain (outside the CDR3, taken from reference TRBV3-1 and TRBJ2-4): DTAVSQTPKYLVTQMGNDKSIKCEQNLGHDTMYWYKQDSKKFLKIMFSYNNKELIINETVPNRFSPKSPDKAHLNLHINSLELGDSAVYFCASSQAENIQYFGAGTRLSVL.

Only a few counts were recorded for this clonotype. The rearrangement links TRBV11-2 to TRBJ2-7; D not certain. The V end was cut by 5 bases, the J end by 1 base, with 12 bases between. The germline CDR1 and CDR2 sequences are SGHAT and FQNNGV. This CDR3 spans 14 amino acids. The CDR3 region is CASSPRVQSYEQYF. In DNA form, the CDR3 reads TGTGCCAGCAGCCCCCGGGTACAGTCCTACGAGCAGTACTTC.

This clonotype has only a few counts. V gene TRBV4-1 combines with J gene TRBJ2-7; a weak D match, TRBD1 (6 bases). This CDR3 comprises 15 residues. Trimming shortened V by 3 bases and J by 2 bases, and 14 bases separated the two germline ends. The germline V gene encodes CDR1 MGHRA and CDR2 YSYEKL. The chain's CDR3 is CASSQRGGTTYEQYF. CDR3 sequence (DNA): TGCGCCAGCAGCCAGAGAGGGGGAACCACCTACGAGCAGTACTTC.

This chain joins TRBV7-9 and TRBJ2-7; 8 bases line up with TRBD2. The CDR3 sequence is 16 residues long. CDR1 is SEHNR, CDR2 FQNEAQ, per germline (reference sequence). V was pared by 2 bases and J by 4 bases, with 10 bases of the junction left unmatched. This CDR3 reads CASSLLTGGAQYEQYF. The CDR3 DNA sequence: TGTGCCAGCAGCTTATTGACCGGGGGGGCCCAATACGAGCAGTACTTC.

This clonotype was detected many times. This chain joins TRBV11-2 and TRBJ2-3, with TRBD2 identical over 10 bases. CDR3 length equals 16 residues. J was trimmed by 3 bases and V by 0 bases; bases with no gene match: 3. The V gene's germline CDR1 is SGHAT and CDR2 FQNNGV. CDR3 protein: CASSLDSGGRTDTQYF. In DNA, the CDR3 is TGTGCCAGCAGCTTAGATAGCGGGGGGAGAACAGATACGCAGTATTTT.

This clonotype was seen more than once but under ten times. The chain uses TRBV30 and TRBJ2-1; no reliable D call. Germline values: CDR1 GTSNPN, CDR2 SVGIG (reference sequence). V was clipped by 0 bases and J by 7 bases, with 16 bases between them. This CDR3 spans 15 amino acids. The CDR3 reads CAWSVRVLSRNEQFF. The CDR3 DNA follows: TGTGCCTGGAGTGTAAGGGTCCTAAGCCGGAATGAGCAGTTCTTC.

This clonotype was seen more than once but under ten times. The junction and the germline gene differ at one end; a read error may be behind it. The J gene is TRBJ1-1, the V gene TRBV5-1; D unclear. Per the germline V gene, CDR1 is SGHRS and CDR2 is YFSETQ. CDR3 length equals 14 residues. The CDR3 protein is CASSLVGGSAEVFF. The CDR3 coding sequence is TGCGCCAGCAGCTTGGTTGGAGGGTCGGCTGAAGTTTTCTTT.

The rearrangement links TRBV7-9 to TRBJ1-1, with TRBD1 matching over 7 bases. Looked up from germline, CDR1 is SEHNR and CDR2 is FQNEAQ (reference sequence). The trim removed 4 bases at V and 4 bases at J, leaving 6 bases unmatched. This CDR3 region has 14 residues. The CDR3 DNA sequence: TGTGCCAGCAGCTCCCAGGGGGGTATCACTGAAGCTTTCTTT. Protein: CASSSQGGITEAFF.

This clonotype was detected ten times or more. The chain links TRBV2 to TRBJ2-2, with D maybe TRBD1 (7 bases). Germline CDR1 is SNHLY and CDR2 is FYNNEI. V gave up 1 base and J gave up 8 bases, with 11 bases separating them. The CDR3 has 14 amino acids. This CDR3 reads CASSEGQGGGELFF. The CDR3, as DNA: TGTGCCAGCAGTGAAGGACAGGGAGGAGGGGAGCTGTTTTTT.

This clonotype appeared many times. The V and J genes are TRBV5-1 and TRBJ1-5; 7 positions match TRBD1. This CDR3 spans 15 amino acids. Per the germline V gene, CDR1 is SGHRS and CDR2 is YFSETQ. Trimming removed 2 bases from V and 3 bases from J; junction bases left unmatched: 5. The CDR3, as DNA: TGCGCCAGCAGCTTCCTACAGGGGCTCAATCAGCCCCAGCATTTT. Its translation: CASSFLQGLNQPQHF.

This clonotype showed up just a few times. The rearrangement joins TRBV5-1 to TRBJ1-2; 8 nucleotides align to TRBD1. This CDR3 region has 14 residues. Germline V gene sequence: CDR1 SGHRS, CDR2 YFSETQ. The junction had 5 bases not matched to a gene; V was cut back by 3 bases and J by 4 bases. The CDR3 DNA reads as TGCGCCAGCAGCTCCGGGGGACAGGCCTATGGCTACACCTTC. Protein sequence: CASSSGGQAYGYTF. Full variable domain (rest looked up from reference TRBV5-1 and TRBJ1-2): KAGVTQTPRYLIKTRGQQVTLSCSPISGHRSVSWYQQTPGQGLQFLFEYFSETQRNKGNFPGRFSGRQFSNSRSEMNVSTLELGDSALYLCASSSGGQAYGYTFGSGTRLTVV.

This clonotype was counted ten times or more. This rearrangement joins TRBV4-3 to TRBJ2-2; D not resolved. The CDR3 totals 16 residues. With 0 bases removed from V and 2 bases from J, the gap between germline ends came to 10 bases. CDR1 is LGHNA and CDR2 is YSLEER in the germline V gene. DNA of the CDR3: TGCGCCAGCAGCCAAGAAAGGTGGTTTAACACCGGGGAGCTGTTTTTT. The encoded protein is CASSQERWFNTGELFF.

This clonotype was counted only a few times. This sequence joins TRBV10-3 and TRBJ1-1; D uncertain. The CDR3 is 12 residues long. The germline gives CDR1 ENHRY, CDR2 SYGVKD. V was pared by 4 bases and J by 0 bases, with 3 bases between. CDR3 sequence (DNA): TGTGCCATCAGTGGGGTGAACACTGAAGCTTTCTTT. Encoded protein: CAISGVNTEAFF.

The chain recombines TRBV5-6 with TRBJ2-1, with D possibly matching TRBD2 (5 bases). With 0 bases removed from V and 0 bases from J, the gap between germline ends came to 10 bases. The CDR3 sequence is 16 residues long. Germline V lookup: CDR1 SGHDT, CDR2 YYEEEE. The chain's CDR3 is CASSLASSSSYNEQFF. The CDR3 DNA reads as TGTGCCAGCAGCTTGGCTAGCTCCAGCTCCTACAATGAGCAGTTCTTC.

This clonotype was recorded at least ten times. The chain is built from TRBV11-2 and TRBJ1-2; D unresolved. With 4 bases removed from V and 2 bases from J, the gap between germline ends came to 5 bases. The CDR3 has 12 amino acids. Looked up from germline, CDR1 is SGHAT and CDR2 is FQNNGV. The CDR3 here is CASSSGNYGYTF. As DNA, the CDR3 is TGTGCCAGCAGCTCAGGAAACTATGGCTACACCTTC.

This chain joins TRBV19 and TRBJ2-1; TRBD2 aligns across 9 bases. The ends lost 6 bases at V and 9 bases at J; junction bases unmatched: 9. This CDR3 is built from 14 residues. Germline CDR1 reads LNHDA; CDR2 reads SQIVND (reference sequence). The CDR3 sequence: CASRDAGGLSEQFF. The CDR3 DNA sequence: TGTGCCAGTAGGGATGCGGGGGGGCTTAGTGAGCAGTTCTTC.

This clonotype was counted only a few times. The chain carries TRBV21-1 and TRBJ1-3. TRBV21-1 is a recognized pseudogene. This CDR3 comprises 15 residues. CDR3 sequence (DNA): TGTGCCAGCAGGGCTCAGGTGGTGAGAGGAAACACCATATATTTT. This sequence encodes CASRAQVVRGNTIYF.

This clonotype was seen more than once but under ten times. The chain is built from TRBV11-3 and TRBJ1-4, with D unclear. This CDR3 is 15 amino acids long. Germline-derived CDR1 and CDR2 are SGHNT and YENEEA. V dropped 2 bases and J dropped 8 bases, with 15 bases sitting between them. The chain's CDR3 is CASSLSRTEKEKLFF. The CDR3 bases are TGTGCCAGCAGCTTATCCAGGACTGAAAAAGAAAAACTGTTTTTT.

The table lists this clonotype with a few counts. The junction departs from the called germline gene at one end, perhaps through a read error. The genes are TRBV9 and TRBJ1-3; D ambiguous. Germline V lookup: CDR1 SGDLS, CDR2 YYNGEE. The CDR3 contains 16 residues. The chain's CDR3 is CASSVSGGVSGNTIYF. CDR3 coding DNA: TGTGCCAGCAGCGTATCAGGAGGTGTCTCTGGTAACACCATATATTTT.

A single count supports this clonotype. It may be a read error: a sequence one base away is much more abundant. The chain carries TRBV12-3 or TRBV12-4 and TRBJ2-7, with a weak D call TRBD2 (6 bases). The CDR3 extends over 14 amino acids. The CDR3 loop is CASSKGLNSCEQYF. The DNA for the CDR3 is TGTGCCAGCAGCAAGGGACTGAACTCCTGCGAGCAGTACTTC.

The chain uses TRBV2 and TRBJ2-3; possibly TRBD2 for D (5 bases). CDR3 size: 13 residues. The germline gives CDR1 SNHLY, CDR2 FYNNEI. V was pared by 6 bases and J by 2 bases, with 9 bases between. In DNA form, the CDR3 reads TGTGCCAGCAGCCCGGGGTTCACAGATACGCAGTATTTT. This encodes CASSPGFTDTQYF.

Only a few counts were recorded for this clonotype. This rearrangement joins TRBV3-1 to TRBJ1-2; D might be TRBD1 (6 bases). This CDR3 is built from 12 residues. Germline-derived CDR1 and CDR2 are LGHDT and YNNKEL (reference sequence). V was clipped by 0 bases and J by 12 bases, with 11 bases between them. The CDR3 spells CASSQEGGGHTF. DNA for the CDR3: TGTGCCAGCAGCCAAGAGGGGGGCGGCCACACCTTC.

This clonotype occurred many times. The chain combines TRBV18 with TRBJ1-1, with a weak D call TRBD1 (6 bases). V lost 0 bases, J lost 7 bases, and 6 bases lay in between. Per the germline V gene, CDR1 is KGHSH and CDR2 is LQKENI. The CDR3 length is 12 residues. CDR3 nucleotides: TGTGCCAGCTCACCACCGGACAGTGAAGCTTTCTTT. Residues: CASSPPDSEAFF. Using reference TRBV18 and TRBJ1-1 for the parts outside the CDR3, the full variable domain is NAGVMQNPRHLVRRRGQEARLRCSPMKGHSHVYWYRQLPEEGLKFMVYLQKENIIDESGMPKERFSAEFPKEGPSILRIQQVVRGDSAAYFCASSPPDSEAFFGQGTRLTVV.